What follows describes a single TCR beta chain. The sample comes from a study of cytomegalovirus exposure and HLA in healthy donors. The J segment lost 0 bases and the V segment lost 5 bases, leaving 6 bases of the junction unmatched. This CDR3 comprises 15 residues. Germline CDR1 reads MGHRA; CDR2 reads YSYEKL. The assay was immunoSEQ multiplex PCR, and TCRdb's table has in-frame clones only and misses some. The table lists 100,000 to 150,000 clones, 80% to 90% of them singletons. Sample: PBMCs. This receptor was identified in a woman under 30 in good health and CMV-seronegative. The gene calls are TRBV4-1 and TRBJ1-1; 7 bases fit TRBD1. The CDR3 DNA reads TGCGCCAGCAGCTACCCCGGGACAGTGAACACTGAAGCTTTCTTT. Protein product: CASSYPGTVNTEAFF.